This T cell receptor beta chain was found in a study of cytomegalovirus exposure and HLA in healthy donors. Overall study: The Caucasian-associated ancestry cluster contained 81% of the approximately 420 genotyped donors. Whole-study results and caveats: The study listed approximately 170 cytomegalovirus-associated TCR beta chains. The authors considered a cluster of highly shared sequence variants likely to be a sequencing artifact. For most TCR beta V segments, an earlier analysis put the productive rate at about 87% or about 30% of the time.

Amplification used 60 Vbeta primers and 13 Jbeta primers. TCRdb keeps only in-frame clones here, not all; method: immunoSEQ multiplex PCR. The repertoire consists of roughly 150,000 clones, with 68% occurring once and the leading ten covering roughly 4%. A note on this clone: Its antigen is still unknown.

CDR1 and CDR2 (germline): SGHRS, YFSETQ. V lost 3 bases and J 4 bases, leaving 12 bases between the germline ends. The CDR3 consists of 14 residues. Sequenced sample: PBMCs. The sequence came from a man aged 55 to 69 in good health and CMV-seronegative. This rearrangement joins TRBV5-1 to TRBJ2-3; D call uncertain. The DNA for the CDR3 is TGCGCCAGCAGCTACGATATAGATGCAGATACGCAGTATTTT. This codes for CASSYDIDADTQYF.